Below, 26 T cell receptor beta chains from the same sample are listed, as sequenced in a study of T cell responses to AZD1222 COVID-19 vaccine. Sequenced by immunoSEQ multiplex PCR; TCRdb stores in-frame clones only, minus some. The table lists 250,000 to 300,000 clones, roughly 93% of them singletons. Sequences were derived from peripheral blood, sampled 28 days after the second AZD1222 dose. The receptors derive from an adult who received the AZD1222 COVID-19 vaccine.

Only one count was recorded for this clone. V usage is TRBV28 and J usage is TRBJ1-3; D remains unclear. This CDR3 spans 13 amino acids. Deletions cut 6 bases from V and 8 bases from J, with 14 bases between. The germline CDR1 and CDR2 sequences are MDHEN and SYDVKM. CDR3 in DNA: TGTGCCAGCAGCAGACAAGCCGGCGACACCATATATTTT. Residues: CASSRQAGDTIYF.

This clone occurred once. The chain combines TRBV9 with TRBJ2-6, with 7 bases identical to TRBD1. Germline V CDR1 and CDR2: SGDLS, YYNGEE. CDR3 length: 15 amino acids. V lost 5 bases, J lost 0 bases, and 2 bases stayed unmatched. DNA of the CDR3: TGTGCCAGCAGGGGACAGAGCTCTGGGGCCAACGTCCTGACTTTC. This gives the protein CASRGQSSGANVLTF.

The V call is TRBV28, the J call TRBJ1-5, with D tentatively TRBD1 (6 bases). V lost 7 bases and J 5 bases, leaving 18 bases between the germline ends. The CDR3 runs to 15 residues. Germline values: CDR1 MDHEN, CDR2 SYDVKM. The CDR3 DNA is TGTGCCAGCATCCAGGGGTGGAGTCGCGATCAGCCCCAGCATTTT. Protein product: CASIQGWSRDQPQHF.

This chain uses TRBV9 with TRBJ1-2, with D perhaps matching TRBD1 (6 bases). Germline assignment: CDR1 SGDLS and CDR2 YYNGEE. The CDR3 spans 15 residues. V was shortened by 4 bases and J by 7 bases, with 20 bases between the two germline ends. In nucleotides, the CDR3 is TGTGCCAGCAGCTCCCCCGGGGGCGGGCAACTTGGCTACACCTTC. Encoded protein: CASSSPGGGQLGYTF.

This rearrangement joins TRBV12-3 or TRBV12-4 to TRBJ2-1; 7 bases are shared with TRBD2. The CDR3 totals 12 residues. V lost 5 bases, J lost 12 bases, and 7 bases stayed unmatched. CDR3 in amino acids: CASSPLASGQFF. The CDR3 bases are TGTGCCAGCAGTCCCCTGGCTAGCGGGCAGTTCTTC.

J is TRBJ2-1 and V is TRBV2, with no clear D. CDR3 length: 12 residues. V was clipped by 7 bases and J by 12 bases, with 16 bases between them. The germline gives CDR1 SNHLY, CDR2 FYNNEI. In DNA form, the CDR3 reads TGTGCCAGCACCCCAGCCTCGTGGGGGCAGTTCTTC. It is translated as CASTPASWGQFF.

The V gene is TRBV4-3, the J gene TRBJ2-7; the D is unclear. Trimming pared 0 bases from V and 2 bases from J, leaving 11 bases between. The CDR3 has 15 amino acids. CDR1 and CDR2 from the germline V gene are LGHNA and YSLEER. The CDR3 region is CASSQEVASTYEQYF. CDR3 nucleotides: TGCGCCAGCAGCCAAGAGGTAGCCTCGACCTACGAGCAGTACTTC.

The chain joins TRBV4-3 to TRBJ2-7, with 10 bases fitting TRBD2. The CDR3 length is 15 residues. J lost 7 bases, V lost 0 bases, and 6 bases had no gene match. Germline loops: CDR1 LGHNA, CDR2 YSLEER. This chain's CDR3 is CASSQDGSGRREQYF. DNA for the CDR3: TGCGCCAGCAGCCAAGATGGTAGCGGGAGGAGGGAGCAGTACTTC.

This chain uses TRBV18 with TRBJ2-7; D may be TRBD1 (8 bases). V was cut by 5 bases and J by 1 base, with 18 bases left in between. The CDR3 loop spans 16 amino acids. Looked up from germline, CDR1 is KGHSH and CDR2 is LQKENI. Here the CDR3 reads CASSSLGQGGSYEQYF. DNA for the CDR3: TGTGCCAGCTCATCCCTTGGACAGGGAGGGTCCTACGAGCAGTACTTC.

The rearrangement links TRBV27 to TRBJ1-2; TRBD1 is a possible D gene (6 bases). Trimming cost V 4 bases and J 7 bases, with 22 bases left between them. Germline V CDR1 and CDR2: MNHEY, SMNVEV (reference sequence). This CDR3 region has 16 residues. In DNA, the CDR3 is TGTGCCAGCAGTTCTCATCGATCCAGGGGCGCGTTTGGCTACACCTTC. It yields the protein CASSSHRSRGAFGYTF.

The rearrangement links TRBV3-1 (or the pseudogene TRBV3-2) to TRBJ2-2; 9 nucleotides agree with TRBD2. The trim removed 0 bases at V and 5 bases at J, leaving 7 bases unmatched. Per the germline V gene, CDR1 is LGHDT and CDR2 is YNNKEL (reference sequence). This CDR3 has 17 residues. The CDR3 is CASSQEKLAGYTGELFF. DNA of the CDR3: TGTGCCAGCAGCCAAGAAAAGCTAGCGGGATATACCGGGGAGCTGTTTTTT.

This chain links TRBV28 with TRBJ1-2; a possible D gene is TRBD1 (5 bases). The CDR3 is 14 amino acids. Trimming removed 7 bases from V and 2 bases from J, with 14 bases in between. Germline V gives CDR1 MDHEN, CDR2 SYDVKM. As DNA, the CDR3 is TGTGCCAGCACAGGGCCAGGGAAAAACTATGGCTACACCTTC. Residues: CASTGPGKNYGYTF.

This clone occurred once. The chain links TRBV3-1 (or the pseudogene TRBV3-2) to TRBJ2-3; 14 bases agree with TRBD2. Germline V CDR1 and CDR2: LGHDT, YNNKEL (reference sequence). The length of the CDR3 is 17 residues. After removal of 3 bases from V and 3 bases from J, the junction contained 5 bases not matched to a gene. CDR3 protein: CASSQTSGRAWTDTQYF. In nucleotides, the CDR3 is TGTGCCAGCAGCCAGACTAGCGGGAGGGCCTGGACAGATACGCAGTATTTT.

This chain connects TRBV6-5 to TRBJ2-1; 11 bases line up with TRBD1. V was pared by 10 bases and J by 7 bases, with 12 bases of the junction left unmatched. This CDR3 is built from 15 residues. Germline CDR1 reads MNHEY; CDR2 reads SVGAGI. The CDR3 DNA reads as TGTGCCACCCGCCCCCCAGGGACAGGGGGAAATGAGCAGTTCTTC. This encodes CATRPPGTGGNEQFF.

The genes are TRBV2 and TRBJ2-7; unclear D gene. The V and J ends lost 3 bases and 0 bases respectively, with 3 bases between them. CDR1 is SNHLY, CDR2 FYNNEI, per germline. The CDR3 has 12 amino acids. CDR3 nucleotides: TGTGCCAGCAGTGACATCTCCTACGAGCAGTACTTC. It is translated as CASSDISYEQYF. The variable domain in full, completed from reference TRBV2 and TRBJ2-7, reads EPEVTQTPSHQVTQMGQEVILRCVPISNHLYFYWYRQILGQKVEFLVSFYNNEISEKSEIFDDQFSVERPDGSNFTLKIRSTKLEDSAMYFCASSDISYEQYFGPGTRLTVT.

The chain uses TRBV19 and TRBJ2-1; TRBD1 aligns across 7 bases. Germline V gives CDR1 LNHDA, CDR2 SQIVND (reference sequence). The CDR3 has 18 residues. J lost 4 bases, V lost 7 bases, and 19 bases had no gene match. The chain's CDR3 is CASTPFMATGNLYNEQFF. For the CDR3, the DNA is TGTGCCAGTACCCCGTTTATGGCGACAGGGAATCTGTACAATGAGCAGTTCTTC.

The CDR3 is CASSGGNSNVLTF. CDR3 nucleotide sequence: TGTGCCAGCAGCGGCGGAAACTCCAACGTCCTGACTTTC. The chain recombines TRBV27 with TRBJ2-6; D unresolved. The CDR3 contains 13 residues. Germline CDR1 is MNHEY and CDR2 is SMNVEV (reference sequence). Trimming left V 6 bases short and J 8 bases short, with 11 bases between.

The chain couples TRBV28 to TRBJ1-3; D unresolved. The V gene's germline CDR1 is MDHEN and CDR2 SYDVKM. This CDR3 is 15 amino acids long. Trimming left V 8 bases short and J 2 bases short, with 16 bases between. In DNA form, the CDR3 reads TGTGCCAGCGGCGGTTGGAGGGCGGCTGGAAACACCATATATTTT. Residues: CASGGWRAAGNTIYF.

As DNA, the CDR3 is TGTGCCAGCAGCCAAGGTAATACCTACAATGAGCAGTTCTTC. Amino acid sequence: CASSQGNTYNEQFF. V usage is TRBV14 and J usage is TRBJ2-1; no reliable D call. Between the trimmed V and J ends, which lost 1 base and 2 bases, there was a span of 6 bases. This CDR3 is 14 amino acids long. Germline CDR1 reads SGHDN; CDR2 reads FVKESK.

The V and J genes are TRBV6-5 and TRBJ1-2; 11 bases are a match to TRBD1. V was clipped by 2 bases and J by 3 bases; unmatched bases: 2. Germline CDR1 and CDR2: MNHEY and SVGAGI. The CDR3 loop spans 15 amino acids. In DNA form, the CDR3 reads TGTGCCAGCAGTTACGGGACAGGGGGGGACTATGGCTACACCTTC. Amino acid sequence: CASSYGTGGDYGYTF.

The chain carries TRBV7-9 and TRBJ1-3, with D unclear. The CDR3 contains 15 residues. From germline, CDR1 is SEHNR and CDR2 FQNEAQ (reference sequence). V lost 2 bases to trimming and J lost 4 bases, with 12 bases between them. The CDR3 here is CASSLSRVGGNTIYF. The CDR3 region has the DNA TGTGCCAGCAGCTTATCGAGGGTAGGGGGAAACACCATATATTTT.

The table lists this clone with a count of one. V is TRBV4-2 and J is TRBJ2-2, with 9 bases that match TRBD1. This CDR3 region has 19 residues. Germline CDR1 and CDR2: LGHNA and YNFKEQ. Germline trimming cut 1 base from V and 6 bases from J; bases unmatched to any gene: 15. The CDR3 sequence: CASSQAYRGQGRRPGELFF. The CDR3, as DNA: TGTGCCAGCAGCCAAGCTTACAGGGGGCAGGGACGAAGGCCCGGGGAGCTGTTTTTT.

The chain is built from TRBV5-1 and TRBJ2-2; D gene unclear. The CDR3 length is 14 residues. The germline V and J ends were trimmed by 5 bases and 1 base, with 9 bases remaining between them. Germline values: CDR1 SGHRS, CDR2 YFSETQ. CDR3 loop: CASRGLQNTGELFF. The CDR3 bases are TGCGCCAGCAGAGGTCTACAGAACACCGGGGAGCTGTTTTTT.

V is TRBV5-6 and J is TRBJ1-5, with 8 bases identical to TRBD1. CDR1 and CDR2 (germline): SGHDT, YYEEEE. The CDR3 covers 14 residues. Unmatched junction bases numbered 5, after V lost 5 bases and J lost 4 bases. In nucleotides, the CDR3 is TGTGCCAGCAGTTCCTACAGGGGGAATCAGCCCCAGCATTTT. Encoded protein: CASSSYRGNQPQHF.

The rearrangement links TRBV27 to TRBJ2-7; D remains ambiguous. Germline V gene data show CDR1 as MNHEY and CDR2 as SMNVEV (reference sequence). The CDR3 contains 15 residues. Trimming took 4 bases from V and 2 from J, leaving 15 bases between them. CDR3 bases: TGTGCCAGCAGTTCCTGGGAAGGGTTCCCCTACGAGCAGTACTTC. Its translation: CASSSWEGFPYEQYF.

The rearrangement joins TRBV11-2 to TRBJ1-6; D is unresolved. The ends were cut back, 1 base at V and 9 bases at J, with 4 bases in the middle. This CDR3 spans 12 amino acids. Germline CDR1 and CDR2: SGHAT and FQNNGV. CDR3 nucleotide sequence: TGTGCCAGCAGCTTAGGAGGTTCACCCCTCCACTTT. This gives the protein CASSLGGSPLHF.